The sequence of this T cell receptor beta chain was determined in a study of blood T cell repertoires in COVID-19. The CDR3 extends over 12 amino acids. V lost 6 bases, J lost 5 bases, and 10 bases lay in between. Looked up from germline, CDR1 is LGHNT and CDR2 is FRNRAP. Sequenced by immunoSEQ multiplex PCR; TCRdb stores in-frame clones only, minus some. The data hold hundreds of thousands of clones, with 70% to 90% observed a single time. Material for sequencing was PBMCs or T cells enriched from blood (not recorded which). The clonotype was recovered from a young man who had recovered from COVID-19. This chain connects TRBV12-5 to TRBJ1-1; tentatively, D is TRBD1 (5 bases). The CDR3 DNA is TGTGCTAGTGGACGAAGACAGACTGAAGCTTTCTTT. Translation: CASGRRQTEAFF.